These T cell receptor beta chains were read from a single sample in a study of cytomegalovirus exposure and HLA in healthy donors. Method: immunoSEQ multiplex PCR; TCRdb's copy keeps in-frame clones and lacks some. The data show 120,000 to 150,000 clones, around 80% seen once. The sequenced material came from PBMCs. These receptors originate from a man between 40 and 49 years old in good health and CMV-seropositive. Both conserved end residues are part of each CDR3.

v_gene	j_gene	CDR3aa
TRBV7-9	TRBJ2-5	CASSLFGRGREETQYF
TRBV27	TRBJ1-1	CASRPLGRGRSTEAFF
TRBV6-6	TRBJ2-1	CASSYSGQYNEQFF
TRBV4-3	TRBJ1-2	CASSQEGRVNYGYTF
TRBV13	TRBJ2-6	CASSFVTGVPSGANVLTF
TRBV7-2	TRBJ1-3	CASSLQGNTIYF
TRBV11-3	TRBJ2-3	CASSYANLEYADTQYF
TRBV6-1	TRBJ1-2	CASNPPGGGGYTF
TRBV5-4	TRBJ2-1	CASSVKRESYNEQFF
TRBV28	TRBJ1-6	CASSFWRQADSPLHF
TRBV4-3	TRBJ2-2	CASSHYQTGDVGELFF
TRBV28	TRBJ1-1	CASRNIMNTEAFF
TRBV4-1	TRBJ2-2	CASSPLGLDRGTGELFF
TRBV11-2	TRBJ2-5	CASSSDRQETQYF
TRBV29-1	TRBJ2-5	CSAEAGETQYF
TRBV5-6	TRBJ1-1	CASSFSPSDTEAFF
TRBV5-4	TRBJ1-1	CASSSDAGNRNTEAFF
TRBV7-7	TRBJ2-1	CASSLGLAAPYNEQFF
TRBV28	TRBJ1-2	CASSQSTGGQWNYGYTF
TRBV30	TRBJ1-1	CAWSYIGTEAFF
TRBV6-6	TRBJ2-7	CASSPTGIFNEQYF
TRBV5-6	TRBJ2-7	CASSGRDSYEQYF
TRBV27	TRBJ1-1	CASSSRQHLNTEAFF
TRBV7-9	TRBJ1-2	CASSPINTYGYTF
TRBV27	TRBJ2-7	CASSLSSRGLTYEQYF
TRBV7-9	TRBJ2-5	CASSSTGEETQYF
TRBV7-8	TRBJ1-1	CASSLVKRAGGASTEAFF
TRBV4-3	TRBJ2-2	CASSQGRAGGANTGELFF
TRBV6-6	TRBJ1-5	CASSYRQGVQPQHF
TRBV30	TRBJ1-5	CAWSVLQGYGPQHF
TRBV10-1	TRBJ2-3	CASSESRNAPQYF
TRBV7-2	TRBJ2-3	CASSLVQPSTDTQYF
TRBV6-6	TRBJ2-6	CASSYVGGSGANVLTF
TRBV11-2	TRBJ2-7	CASSLLQGATYEQYF
TRBV13	TRBJ2-1	CASAPGDRVIDEQFF
TRBV30	TRBJ1-5	CAWSVPQGNQPQHF
TRBV4-3	TRBJ1-3	CASSHDTGSGNTIYF
TRBV5-6	TRBJ2-7	CASSWAREVAYEQYF
TRBV6-6	TRBJ1-2	CASSSEGYGYTF
TRBV27	TRBJ2-3	CASSPGSTDTQYF
TRBV4-1	TRBJ1-2	CASSQGAQGGYGYTF
TRBV7-2	TRBJ2-3	CASSPPLTDRLTDTQYF
TRBV11-2	TRBJ1-1	CASSLRGLNTEAFF
TRBV30	TRBJ2-1	CAWSVLSGSYTSYNEQFF